The clone carrying this T cell receptor (beta chain) was counted many times. An end of the junction differs from the germline gene, which may be a read error. The data were taken from a study of spatial heterogeneity in lung cancer. The time point here: sample taken at primary tumor resection. The germline V gene encodes CDR1 SGHTA and CDR2 FQGTGA. This CDR3 contains 13 residues. TCRdb reanalysed the 5' RACE reads using MiXCR and keeps one entry per CDR3 protein. The data contain about 44,000 distinct CDR3 sequences, approximately 15% of them singletons. The receptor was isolated from a male donor with early-stage non-small cell lung cancer. Material: PBMCs, obtained at surgery. This chain links TRBV7-3 with TRBJ2-5, with 7 bases matching TRBD2. The CDR3 is CASSITGGETQYF. The CDR3, as DNA: TGTGCCAGCAGCATAACGGGAGGAGAGACCCAGTACTTC.